These 22 T cell receptor beta chains came from one sample sequenced in a study of blood T cell repertoires in COVID-19. Clones were read by immunoSEQ multiplex PCR, and TCRdb kept only the in-frame ones, dropping some. This table has some 230,000 clones, 80% to 90% appearing once. Sample: PBMCs or T cells enriched from blood (not recorded which). The receptors stem from a woman younger than 30 in a cohort exposed to, infected with or recovered from COVID-19 (not recorded which).

In this sample, this clone turned up once. This sequence joins TRBV14 and TRBJ1-1; 8 bases are a match to TRBD1. Germline trimming cut 4 bases from V and 3 bases from J; bases unmatched to any gene: 13. Looked up from germline, CDR1 is SGHDN and CDR2 is FVKESK. The CDR3 covers 17 residues. DNA of the CDR3: TGTGCCAGCAGCCTTCGGGCAGGGGGCTGGAGGGACACTGAAGCTTTCTTT. Its translation: CASSLRAGGWRDTEAFF.

V usage is TRBV7-9 and J usage is TRBJ2-1, with 7 bases aligning to TRBD2. V was clipped by 6 bases and J by 0 bases; unmatched bases: 5. Germline assignment: CDR1 SEHNR and CDR2 FQNEAQ (reference sequence). This CDR3 is built from 15 residues. In DNA form, the CDR3 reads TGTGCCAGCAGTCCCGCGGGAGCCTCCTACAATGAGCAGTTCTTC. This gives the protein CASSPAGASYNEQFF.

The chain carries TRBV19 and TRBJ2-1; 11 bases agree with TRBD1. CDR3 length: 16 residues. V lost 5 bases to trimming and J lost 6 bases; unmatched junction nucleotides: 9. Germline values: CDR1 LNHDA, CDR2 SQIVND (reference sequence). CDR3 in amino acids: CASSDSGTGGGNEQFF. CDR3 in DNA: TGTGCCAGTAGTGATTCCGGGACAGGGGGGGGCAATGAGCAGTTCTTC.

The chain recombines TRBV4-1 with TRBJ1-2; TRBD1 might be the D (5 bases). The CDR3 extends over 15 amino acids. Trimming left V 3 bases short and J 6 bases short, with 17 bases between. Germline CDR1 and CDR2: MGHRA and YSYEKL. The chain's CDR3 is CASSQAGRDGDGYTF. Here the CDR3 DNA reads TGCGCCAGCAGCCAGGCAGGCAGGGATGGCGATGGCTACACCTTC.

The chain has TRBV11-2 and TRBJ2-7; D gene uncertain. There are 14 residues in the CDR3. Trimming took 3 bases from V and 2 from J, leaving 11 bases between them. CDR1 SGHAT and CDR2 FQNNGV come from the germline V gene. In DNA form, the CDR3 reads TGTGCCAGCAGCTTTATTAGTGGTGCCTACGAGCAGTACTTC. This gives the protein CASSFISGAYEQYF. The full variable domain, rest sourced from reference TRBV11-2 and TRBJ2-7, is EAGVAQSPRYKIIEKRQSVAFWCNPISGHATLYWYQQILGQGPKLLIQFQNNGVVDDSQLPKDRFSAERLKGVDSTLKIQPAKLEDSAVYLCASSFISGAYEQYFGPGTRLTVT.

This chain uses TRBV27 with TRBJ2-2; D not certain. Trimming cost V 6 bases and J 6 bases, with 23 bases left between them. The V gene's germline CDR1 is MNHEY and CDR2 SMNVEV (reference sequence). There are 17 residues in the CDR3. CDR3 region: CASRVTYQVEPPGELFF. The CDR3 coding sequence is TGTGCCAGCAGGGTGACATACCAGGTGGAACCTCCCGGGGAGCTGTTTTTT.

The rearrangement links TRBV24-1 to TRBJ2-1, with 7 positions matching TRBD2. Germline assignment: CDR1 KGHDR and CDR2 SFDVKD. CDR3 length equals 16 residues. After removal of 7 bases from V and 5 bases from J, the junction contained 13 bases not matched to a gene. CDR3 in amino acids: CATSPPVGGKNNEQFF. CDR3 in DNA: TGTGCCACCAGCCCTCCGGTGGGGGGGAAAAACAATGAGCAGTTCTTC.

The chain is built from TRBV13 and TRBJ2-7; D possibly corresponds to TRBD2 (6 bases). The CDR3 length is 17 residues. The V and J ends lost 1 base and 3 bases respectively, with 19 bases between them. Germline values: CDR1 PRHDT, CDR2 FYEKMQ (reference sequence). CDR3 amino acids: CASSLVKVGLANYEQYF. The CDR3 region has the DNA TGTGCCAGCAGCTTAGTGAAGGTGGGGCTAGCGAACTACGAGCAGTACTTC.

This chain joins TRBV9 and TRBJ1-5, with 11 bases identical to TRBD1. V was pared by 3 bases and J by 6 bases, with 5 bases of the junction left unmatched. CDR1 and CDR2 from the germline V gene are SGDLS and YYNGEE. The CDR3 is 15 amino acids. The CDR3 DNA reads TGTGCCAGCAGCGCAGGACAGGGGGCAGGTCAGCCCCAGCATTTT. This codes for CASSAGQGAGQPQHF. Combining the CDR3 with reference TRBV9 and TRBJ1-5 gives the whole variable domain DSGVTQTPKHLITATGQRVTLRCSPRSGDLSVYWYQQSLDQGLQFLIQYYNGEERAKGNILERFSAQQFPDLHSELNLSSLELGDSALYFCASSAGQGAGQPQHFGDGTRLSIL.

The J gene is TRBJ2-1, the V gene TRBV27, with D tentatively TRBD2 (7 bases). The CDR3 is 14 amino acids. Deletions cut 4 bases from V and 10 bases from J, with 17 bases between. Germline V gives CDR1 MNHEY, CDR2 SMNVEV (reference sequence). In nucleotides, the CDR3 is TGTGCCAGCAGTTCCCAGGGCACGGGGGGCGAGCAGTTCTTC. Amino acids: CASSSQGTGGEQFF.

V and J are TRBV24-1 and TRBJ2-2; a possible D gene is TRBD1 (6 bases). CDR1 and CDR2 (germline): KGHDR, SFDVKD. The CDR3 loop spans 19 amino acids. V was pared by 0 bases and J by 4 bases, with 20 bases between. CDR3 sequence reads: CATSDLLGTGTRSTGELFF. CDR3 coding DNA: TGTGCCACCAGTGATTTGCTCGGCACAGGGACGAGGAGCACCGGGGAGCTGTTTTTT.

The V and J genes are TRBV5-1 and TRBJ2-5, with D tentatively TRBD2 (6 bases). Germline V CDR1 and CDR2: SGHRS, YFSETQ. The CDR3 is 12 residues long. The germline V and J ends were trimmed by 3 bases and 5 bases, with 8 bases remaining between them. CDR3 sequence: CASSWGEETQYF. The CDR3 nucleotides read TGCGCCAGCAGCTGGGGGGAGGAGACCCAGTACTTC.

This clone has just one count. The genes are TRBV19 and TRBJ1-1; possibly TRBD1 for D (5 bases). CDR3 length: 13 amino acids. The ends were cut back, 6 bases at V and 1 base at J, with 9 bases in the middle. The germline CDR1 and CDR2 sequences are LNHDA and SQIVND (reference sequence). This CDR3 is CASSPGGNTEAFF. CDR3 nucleotides: TGTGCCAGTAGCCCCGGGGGGAACACTGAAGCTTTCTTT.

The CDR3 reads CASSPGQDLYGNTIYF. The CDR3 nucleotides read TGTGCCAGCAGCCCCGGACAGGACTTGTATGGAAACACCATATATTTT. V usage is TRBV3-1 (or the pseudogene TRBV3-2) and J usage is TRBJ1-3; 7 bases line up with TRBD1. J gave up 3 bases and V 4 bases, and 9 bases lay outside the gene matches. The germline V gene has CDR1 LGHDT and CDR2 YNNKEL (reference sequence). The CDR3 covers 16 residues.

The rearrangement uses TRBV7-9 and TRBJ2-7; the D is unclear. The ends were cut back, 5 bases at V and 2 bases at J, with 13 bases in the middle. This CDR3 is built from 14 residues. Germline CDR1 reads SEHNR; CDR2 reads FQNEAQ (reference sequence). The CDR3 DNA reads TGTGCCAGCAGCCCCGTGGGTGCGGCCTACGAGCAGTACTTC. Translation: CASSPVGAAYEQYF.

The J gene is TRBJ2-2, the V gene TRBV14, with D hard to call. The germline V gene has CDR1 SGHDN and CDR2 FVKESK. This CDR3 spans 13 amino acids. V was shortened by 4 bases and J by 8 bases, with 11 bases between the two germline ends. In DNA form, the CDR3 reads TGTGCCAGCAGCCCTCTCTTCAGGGGGGAGCTGTTTTTT. Its protein is CASSPLFRGELFF.

The chain carries TRBV6-4 and TRBJ1-4; 8 nucleotides line up with TRBD1. The CDR3 sequence is 13 residues long. The junction had 10 bases not matched to a gene; V was cut back by 11 bases and J by 8 bases. The V gene's germline CDR1 is MRHNA and CDR2 SNTAGT. The CDR3 spells CARPGGANEKLFF. As DNA, the CDR3 is TGTGCCCGCCCAGGGGGCGCAAACGAAAAACTGTTTTTT.

Concerning this clone: One junction end disagrees with the germline gene, perhaps due to a read error. V usage is TRBV7-9 and J usage is TRBJ1-4, with D maybe TRBD1 (6 bases). CDR3 length: 16 residues. Per the germline V gene, CDR1 is SEHNR and CDR2 is FQNEAQ (reference sequence). Written as DNA, the CDR3 is TGTGCCAGCAGCTTTATGGCGGGGGGGCTTAATGAAAAGCTGTTTTTT. Its translation is CASSFMAGGLNEKLFF.

This chain uses TRBV5-1 with TRBJ1-2; no clear D gene. The CDR3 totals 12 residues. Trimming cost V 0 bases and J 7 bases, with 7 bases left between them. CDR1 and CDR2 from the germline V gene are SGHRS and YFSETQ. The CDR3 nucleotides are TGCGCCAGCAGCTTGGGAGAGATTGGCTACACCTTC. This gives the protein CASSLGEIGYTF.

The chain links TRBV29-1 to TRBJ2-7; 14 positions agree with TRBD2. The CDR3 loop spans 13 amino acids. V shed 7 bases and J 4 bases; nucleotides not matched to a gene: 3. CDR1 and CDR2 (germline): SQVTM, ANQGSEA. CDR3 sequence reads: CSGRTSGRYEQYF. CDR3 bases: TGCAGCGGGCGGACTAGCGGGAGGTACGAGCAGTACTTC.

The chain combines TRBV5-1 with TRBJ2-1; 8 nucleotides agree with TRBD2. Trimming cost V 0 bases and J 3 bases; bases outside gene matches: 8. Germline V lookup: CDR1 SGHRS, CDR2 YFSETQ. The CDR3 loop spans 17 amino acids. The CDR3: CASSLEISGINYNEQFF. Written as DNA, the CDR3 is TGCGCCAGCAGCTTGGAGATTAGCGGGATAAACTACAATGAGCAGTTCTTC. The variable domain in full, completed from reference TRBV5-1 and TRBJ2-1, reads KAGVTQTPRYLIKTRGQQVTLSCSPISGHRSVSWYQQTPGQGLQFLFEYFSETQRNKGNFPGRFSGRQFSNSRSEMNVSTLELGDSALYLCASSLEISGINYNEQFFGPGTRLTVL.

This rearrangement joins TRBV5-1 to TRBJ1-6; D ambiguous. Trimming took 3 bases from V and 1 from J, leaving 11 bases between them. Germline V CDR1 and CDR2: SGHRS, YFSETQ. This CDR3 has 16 amino acids. The CDR3 DNA sequence: TGCGCCAGCAGCTGGACTGCCCGATCCTATAATTCACCCCTCCACTTT. The encoded protein is CASSWTARSYNSPLHF.